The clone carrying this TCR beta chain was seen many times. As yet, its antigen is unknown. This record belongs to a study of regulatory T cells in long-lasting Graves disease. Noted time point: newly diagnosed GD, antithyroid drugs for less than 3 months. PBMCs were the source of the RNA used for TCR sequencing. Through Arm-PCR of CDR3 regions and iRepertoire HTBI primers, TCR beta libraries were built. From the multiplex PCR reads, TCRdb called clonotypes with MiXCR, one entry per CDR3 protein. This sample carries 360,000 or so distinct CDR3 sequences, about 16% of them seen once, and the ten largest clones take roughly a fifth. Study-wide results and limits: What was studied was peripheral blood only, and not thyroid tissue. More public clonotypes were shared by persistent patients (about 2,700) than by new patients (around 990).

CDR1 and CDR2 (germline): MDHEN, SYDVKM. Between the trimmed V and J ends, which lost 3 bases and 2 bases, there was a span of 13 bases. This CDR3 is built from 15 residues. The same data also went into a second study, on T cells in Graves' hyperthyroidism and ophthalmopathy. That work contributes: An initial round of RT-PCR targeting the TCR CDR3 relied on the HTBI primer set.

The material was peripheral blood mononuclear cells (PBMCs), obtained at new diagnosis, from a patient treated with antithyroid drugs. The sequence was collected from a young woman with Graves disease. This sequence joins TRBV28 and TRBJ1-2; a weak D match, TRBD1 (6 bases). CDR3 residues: CASSLKQGRNYGYTF. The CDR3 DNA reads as TGTGCCAGCAGTTTGAAACAGGGTCGAAACTATGGCTACACCTTC.